This T cell receptor (beta chain) was recovered during a study of control samples from healthy donors and cancer patients. TCRdb's table, derived via immunoSEQ multiplex PCR, lists solely in-frame clones and lacks some. The sample carries under 150,000 clones, roughly 91% recorded once. The CDR3 sequence is 17 residues long. CDR1 is SNHLY, CDR2 FYNNEI, per germline. With V trimmed by 4 bases and J by 0 bases, 5 bases remained unmatched. Sequenced material: PBMCs. This chain connects TRBV2 to TRBJ1-6, with 8 bases matching TRBD1. The origin of this receptor is a man between 45 and 60 years old with head and neck cancer. Here the CDR3 reads CASSGTGGSSYNSPLHF. The DNA of the CDR3 is TGTGCCAGCAGTGGAACAGGGGGTTCCTCCTATAATTCACCCCTCCACTTT.